This T cell receptor (beta chain) was sequenced for a study of T cells in Graves' hyperthyroidism and ophthalmopathy. First hyperthyroidism diagnosis is when the blood sample was obtained, before any ophthalmopathy symptoms. The germline gives CDR1 SGHNT, CDR2 YYREEE (reference sequence). The CDR3 length is 16 residues. V lost 4 bases to trimming and J lost 7 bases, with 18 bases between them. This clonotype has more than one count but fewer than ten. Amplification targeted TCR beta CDR3 regions from RNA transcripts. The TCR CDR3 first-round RT-PCR relied on the HTBI primer set. MiXCR was run by TCRdb on the multiplex PCR reads, yielding one entry per CDR3 protein. The table lists 600,000 to 850,000 distinct CDR3 sequences, over 15% of them singletons.

This chain joins TRBV5-4 and TRBJ1-6, with TRBD1 as a possible D gene (5 bases). Source material: blood. The sequence was obtained from a woman aged 50 to 65 with Graves' hyperthyroidism that later progressed to Graves' ophthalmopathy. As DNA, the CDR3 is TGTGCCAGCAGCCCCGGTCGGGGGATTGAGAATTCACCCCTCCACTTT. Its translation: CASSPGRGIENSPLHF.